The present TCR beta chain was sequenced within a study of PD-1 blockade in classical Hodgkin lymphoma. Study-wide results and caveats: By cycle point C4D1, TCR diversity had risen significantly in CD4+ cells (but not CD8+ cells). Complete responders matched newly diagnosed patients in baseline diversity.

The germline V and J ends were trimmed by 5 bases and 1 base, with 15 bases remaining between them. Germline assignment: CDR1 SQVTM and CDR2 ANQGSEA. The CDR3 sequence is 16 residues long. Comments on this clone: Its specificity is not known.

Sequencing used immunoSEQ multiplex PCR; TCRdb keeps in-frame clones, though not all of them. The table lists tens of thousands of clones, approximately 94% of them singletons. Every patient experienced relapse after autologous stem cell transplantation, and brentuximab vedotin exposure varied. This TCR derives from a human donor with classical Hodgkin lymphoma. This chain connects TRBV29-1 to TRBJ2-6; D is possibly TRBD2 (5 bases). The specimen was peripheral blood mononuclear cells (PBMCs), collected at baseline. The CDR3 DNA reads TGCAGCGTTATTCACTGGAGGCATTCTGGGGCCAACGTCCTGACTTTC. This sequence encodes CSVIHWRHSGANVLTF.